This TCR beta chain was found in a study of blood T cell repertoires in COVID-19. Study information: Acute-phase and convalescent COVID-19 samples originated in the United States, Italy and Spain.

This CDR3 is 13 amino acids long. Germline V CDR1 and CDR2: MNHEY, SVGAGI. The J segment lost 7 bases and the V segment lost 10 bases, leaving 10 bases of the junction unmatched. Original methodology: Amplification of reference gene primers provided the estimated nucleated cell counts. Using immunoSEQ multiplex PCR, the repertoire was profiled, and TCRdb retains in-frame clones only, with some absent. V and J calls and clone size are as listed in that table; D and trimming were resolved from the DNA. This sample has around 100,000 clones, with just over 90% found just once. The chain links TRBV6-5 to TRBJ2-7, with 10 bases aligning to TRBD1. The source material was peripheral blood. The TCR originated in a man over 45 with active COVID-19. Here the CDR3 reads CATGRDRGLEQYV. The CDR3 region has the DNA TGTGCCACTGGAAGGGACAGGGGATTGGAGCAGTACGTC.